These 24 T cell receptor beta chains were sequenced from one sample in a study of blood T cell repertoires in COVID-19. The repertoire was sequenced with immunoSEQ multiplex PCR; TCRdb's copy has only in-frame clones and lacks some. The table records under 350,000 clones, approximately 87% of them present only once. What was sequenced was peripheral blood. These receptors came from a man between 60 and 75 years old who had recovered from COVID-19.

The chain carries TRBV6-4 and TRBJ2-3; TRBD1 agrees at 11 bases. Per the germline V gene, CDR1 is MRHNA and CDR2 is SNTAGT. The CDR3 has 14 amino acids. Unmatched junction bases numbered 4, after V lost 7 bases and J lost 4 bases. CDR3 bases: TGTGCCAGCAAACCGGGACAGGGGGCAGATACGCAGTATTTT. Encoded protein: CASKPGQGADTQYF.

The V and J genes are TRBV7-2 and TRBJ1-1, with TRBD1 matching over 9 bases. V lost 6 bases and J lost 5; bases outside the gene matches: 4. The CDR3 has 13 amino acids. Per germline, CDR1 SGHTA and CDR2 FQGNSA. Written as DNA, the CDR3 is TGTGCCAGCAGAAACAGGGGGCTAACTGAAGCTTTCTTT. This encodes CASRNRGLTEAFF.

This clone was observed a few times. The chain is built from TRBV19 and TRBJ1-5; 7 positions match TRBD1. J lost 3 bases, V lost 6 bases, and 5 bases had no gene match. Germline lookup yields CDR1 LNHDA and CDR2 SQIVND (reference sequence). The CDR3 has 14 residues. In nucleotides, the CDR3 is TGTGCCAGTAGCGTTACAGGGGTCAATCAGCCCCAGCATTTT. This codes for CASSVTGVNQPQHF.

The chain has TRBV12-5 and TRBJ2-5; D possibly corresponds to TRBD1 (6 bases). The V gene's germline CDR1 is LGHNT and CDR2 FRNRAP. V was pared by 5 bases and J by 4 bases, with 17 bases between. The CDR3 has 15 amino acids. CDR3 loop: CASGKDPGTPETQYF. For the CDR3, the DNA is TGTGCTAGTGGTAAAGACCCCGGGACACCAGAGACCCAGTACTTC.

V and J are TRBV28 and TRBJ2-1; TRBD2 might be the D (5 bases). Germline-derived CDR1 and CDR2 are MDHEN and SYDVKM. The CDR3 totals 14 residues. V was pared by 10 bases and J by 3 bases, with 16 bases between. CDR3 DNA sequence: TGTGCCACCCTCGAGGCGGGTGGCTACAATGAGCAGTTCTTC. Residues: CATLEAGGYNEQFF.

The chain links TRBV5-5 to TRBJ1-4; TRBD1 aligns across 8 bases. The germline V gene encodes CDR1 SGHKS and CDR2 YYEKEE (reference sequence). The length of the CDR3 is 16 residues. V lost 4 bases, J lost 8 bases, and 13 bases stayed unmatched. The CDR3 nucleotides read TGTGCCAGCAGCCCGGACAGGGAGCGGCGACGAGAAAAACTGTTTTTT. Its protein product is CASSPDRERRREKLFF.

This clone came up once. The chain recombines TRBV29-1 with TRBJ2-1; D not resolved. Trimming removed 3 bases from V and 4 bases from J, with 4 bases in between. There are 11 residues in the CDR3. The germline V gene encodes CDR1 SQVTM and CDR2 ANQGSEA. DNA of the CDR3: TGCAGCGTTGAGCGGTACAATGAGCAGTTCTTC. This gives the protein CSVERYNEQFF.

This rearrangement joins TRBV7-3 to TRBJ2-1, with TRBD2 matching over 11 bases. The CDR3 contains 15 residues. V lost 3 bases, J lost 8 bases, and 6 bases stayed unmatched. Per germline, CDR1 SGHTA and CDR2 FQGTGA. CDR3 nucleotides: TGTGCCAGCAGCTTCCGACTAGCGGGAAGGGATGAGCAGTTCTTC. This encodes CASSFRLAGRDEQFF.

The chain couples TRBV6-6 to TRBJ2-1; D might be TRBD2 (6 bases). V lost 0 bases to trimming and J lost 8 bases, with 17 bases between them. CDR1 and CDR2 (germline): MNHNY, SVGAGI (reference sequence). The CDR3 has 16 residues. CDR3 sequence: CASSYSAGRLFHEQFF. CDR3 nucleotide sequence: TGTGCCAGCAGTTACTCGGCGGGGCGATTATTCCATGAGCAGTTCTTC.

This clone was seen just once. CDR3 protein: CASSLVKLYGYTF. The CDR3 DNA reads TGTGCCAGCAGTTTGGTTAAACTCTATGGCTACACCTTC. This rearrangement joins TRBV12-3 or TRBV12-4 to TRBJ1-2; D unclear. The CDR3 is 13 residues long. V lost 3 bases and J 4 bases, leaving 9 bases between the germline ends.

The CDR3 loop is CASSLSRLWYGYTF. The CDR3 DNA reads TGTGCCAGCAGCTTGTCGCGACTCTGGTATGGCTACACCTTC. The chain carries TRBV5-6 and TRBJ1-2; D uncertain. In germline, CDR1 is SGHDT, CDR2 YYEEEE. The V end lost 1 base, the J end lost 5 bases, and 12 bases lay between the germline ends. The CDR3 is 14 amino acids.

CDR3 amino acids: CASSGAGGGIEQYF. The CDR3 coding sequence is TGTGCCAGCAGCGGGGCGGGTGGAGGGATCGAGCAGTACTTC. The chain is built from TRBV7-2 and TRBJ2-7, with D possibly matching TRBD2 (6 bases). The CDR3 contains 14 residues. The V end lost 5 bases, the J end lost 6 bases, and 17 bases lay between the germline ends. Germline-derived CDR1 and CDR2 are SGHTA and FQGNSA.

Regarding this clone: An end of the junction differs from the germline gene, which may be a read error. The rearrangement links TRBV7-9 to TRBJ2-3; 10 nucleotides match TRBD1. The V gene's germline CDR1 is SEHNR and CDR2 FQNEAQ (reference sequence). The CDR3 contains 14 residues. CDR3 sequence reads: CASSLTGGTDTQYF. Written as DNA, the CDR3 is TGTGCCAGCAGCTTGACAGGGGGCACGGATACGCAGTATTTT.

The chain is built from TRBV9 and TRBJ1-1; TRBD1 is a possible D gene (6 bases). Trimming pared 4 bases from V and 5 bases from J, leaving 15 bases between. The CDR3 sequence is 14 residues long. From germline, CDR1 is SGDLS and CDR2 YYNGEE. The CDR3 here is CASSQLTGGTEAFF. CDR3 sequence (DNA): TGTGCCAGCAGCCAATTGACAGGCGGGACTGAAGCTTTCTTT.

This chain uses TRBV7-3 with TRBJ2-1, with a tentative D call TRBD1 (6 bases). Germline CDR1 reads SGHTA; CDR2 reads FQGTGA. The CDR3 totals 15 residues. Trimming cost V 5 bases and J 2 bases, with 13 bases left between them. This CDR3 is CASSLPGTPYNEQFF. The CDR3 coding sequence is TGTGCCAGCAGCCTCCCCGGGACACCCTACAATGAGCAGTTCTTC.

The rearrangement uses TRBV6-5 and TRBJ2-1; D is unclear. The length of the CDR3 is 11 residues. Per germline, CDR1 MNHEY and CDR2 SVGAGI. Trimming shortened V by 7 bases and J by 6 bases, and 7 bases separated the two germline ends. The CDR3 loop reads CASKASNEQFF. The DNA for the CDR3 is TGTGCCAGCAAAGCTAGCAATGAGCAGTTCTTC.

This chain connects TRBV7-2 to TRBJ2-7, with D possibly TRBD1 on 7 matching bases. The germline CDR1 and CDR2 sequences are SGHTA and FQGNSA. The CDR3 is 16 amino acids. The germline V and J ends were trimmed by 0 bases and 7 bases, with 19 bases remaining between them. The CDR3 DNA reads as TGTGCCAGCAGCTTAGCGGGGGGCAGGGGGGTTTTTGAGCAGTACTTC. Amino acid sequence: CASSLAGGRGVFEQYF.

V usage is TRBV6-5 and J usage is TRBJ2-7; no definite D call. The CDR3 runs to 12 residues. The V end was cut by 4 bases, the J end by 2 bases, with 6 bases between. CDR1 and CDR2 (germline): MNHEY, SVGAGI. CDR3 region: CASSSTPYEQYF. DNA for the CDR3: TGTGCCAGCAGTTCTACGCCCTACGAGCAGTACTTC.

The chain is built from TRBV15 and TRBJ2-1, with D possibly matching TRBD2 (5 bases). Looked up from germline, CDR1 is LNHNV and CDR2 is YYDKDF (reference sequence). The CDR3 is made up of 18 amino acids. Trimming pared 0 bases from V and 8 bases from J, leaving 23 bases between. CDR3 nucleotides: TGTGCCACCAGCAGAGATAGATTTCGTCTAGCCATCTCCCATGAGCAGTTCTTC. Its translation is CATSRDRFRLAISHEQFF. The variable domain in full, with the rest retrieved from reference TRBV15 and TRBJ2-1, is DAMVIQNPRYQVTQFGKPVTLSCSQTLNHNVMYWYQQKSSQAPKLLFHYYDKDFNNEADTPDNFQSRRPNTSFCFLDIRSPGLGDTAMYLCATSRDRFRLAISHEQFFGPGTRLTVL.

V gene TRBV2 combines with J gene TRBJ1-5; D possibly corresponds to TRBD1 (5 bases). CDR1 SNHLY and CDR2 FYNNEI come from the germline V gene. The CDR3 consists of 18 residues. Trimming removed 3 bases at V and 3 bases at J, with 21 bases between. CDR3 loop: CASSDQIGRPGVNQPQHF. CDR3 DNA sequence: TGTGCCAGCAGTGATCAAATAGGCCGCCCGGGGGTCAATCAGCCCCAGCATTTT.

This clone has a single count. The chain employs TRBV19 and TRBJ2-3; D is unclear. The germline V gene has CDR1 LNHDA and CDR2 SQIVND (reference sequence). The CDR3 consists of 14 residues. V was clipped by 7 bases and J by 2 bases, with 13 bases between them. This CDR3 is CASNFGQATDTQYF. DNA of the CDR3: TGTGCCAGTAATTTTGGGCAGGCCACAGATACGCAGTATTTT. The full variable domain, in which reference TRBV19 and TRBJ2-3 provide the parts outside the CDR3, is DGGITQSPKYLFRKEGQNVTLSCEQNLNHDAMYWYRQDPGQGLRLIYYSQIVNDFQKGDIAEGYSVSREKKESFPLTVTSAQKNPTAFYLCASNFGQATDTQYFGPGTRLTVL.

The rearrangement joins TRBV12-5 to TRBJ1-1; the match to TRBD1 covers 7 bases. Looked up from germline, CDR1 is LGHNT and CDR2 is FRNRAP. The CDR3 runs 15 residues. Trimming cost V 1 base and J 6 bases; bases outside gene matches: 8. The CDR3 loop reads CASGLEATGISEAFF. CDR3 nucleotide sequence: TGTGCTAGTGGTTTGGAAGCGACAGGGATCTCTGAAGCTTTCTTT.

This clone was recorded a few times. The chain's CDR3 is CASRQGGSGANVLTF. The CDR3 DNA follows: TGTGCCAGCAGACAGGGCGGCTCTGGGGCCAACGTCCTGACTTTC. V gene TRBV6-5 combines with J gene TRBJ2-6; D might be TRBD1 (6 bases). V gave up 6 bases and J gave up 0 bases, with 9 bases separating them. Germline V gene data show CDR1 as MNHEY and CDR2 as SVGAGI. The length of the CDR3 is 15 residues.

The rearrangement links TRBV4-1 to TRBJ2-7, with a possible D match to TRBD2 (5 bases). The CDR3 runs to 15 residues. Germline V CDR1 and CDR2: MGHRA, YSYEKL. Trimming shortened V by 1 base and J by 5 bases, and 15 bases separated the two germline ends. The CDR3 reads CASSQVLLASDEQYF. DNA for the CDR3: TGCGCCAGCAGCCAAGTTCTCCTAGCTTCGGACGAGCAGTACTTC.